The rows below give T cell receptor beta chains drawn from one sample of a study of shared clonotypes between healthy human individuals. Sequencing used immunoSEQ multiplex PCR; TCRdb keeps in-frame clones, though not all of them. The data show a few million clones, over 85% seen once. Specimen: naive CD4+ T cells from PBMCs. These receptors came from a man aged 18 to 30 in good health. Some clones in this sample may be carry-over from other donors' samples. Both conserved end residues are part of each CDR3. The D gene is left open where the match is weak. Rows give clone size only sometimes, using once, few, many, or a class for an expanded clone.

>TRBJ1-4|TRBD1|TRBV30|-
CAWSVDRAANEKLFF
TGTGCCTGGAGTGTAGACAGGGCGGCTAATGAAAAACTGTTTTTT
>TRBJ2-1|-|TRBV28|-
CASTPGSAPAAEQFF
TGTGCCAGCACGCCCGGGAGCGCACCCGCGGCTGAGCAGTTCTTC
>TRBJ2-3|TRBD2|TRBV9|-
CASSGAGVPDTQYF
TGTGCCAGCAGCGGAGCGGGAGTCCCAGATACGCAGTATTTT
>TRBJ2-2|TRBD1|TRBV29-1|-
CSVRQGMTGELFF
TGCAGCGTACGACAGGGGATGACCGGGGAGCTGTTTTTT
>TRBJ2-2|TRBD1|TRBV2|once
CASSPDRVGNTGELFF
TGTGCCAGCAGTCCTGACAGGGTGGGAAACACCGGGGAGCTGTTTTTT
>TRBJ2-1|-|TRBV7-3|-
CASSFRTDNEQFF
TGTGCCAGCAGCTTCCGCACAGACAATGAGCAGTTCTTC
>TRBJ2-1|TRBD2|TRBV4-1|-
CASSQPSGDPYNEQFF
TGCGCCAGCAGCCAACCTAGCGGGGATCCCTACAATGAGCAGTTCTTC
>TRBJ1-2|-|TRBV4-3|once
CASSQDYLGPGMGYTF
TGCGCCAGCAGCCAAGATTATCTGGGCCCGGGTATGGGCTACACCTTC
>TRBJ2-7|TRBD1|TRBV5-8|-
CASSLDRDRGPYEQYF
TGTGCCAGCAGCTTGGACCGAGACAGGGGGCCTTACGAGCAGTACTTC
>TRBJ2-3|-|TRBV29-1|once
CSVPIPTAGDTQYF
TGCAGCGTTCCTATACCGACGGCGGGCGATACGCAGTATTTT
>TRBJ1-5|-|TRBV2|-
CASSDNYQPQHF
TGTGCCAGCAGTGATAATTATCAGCCCCAGCATTTT
>TRBJ2-7|TRBD2|TRBV6-6|-
CASRDRDYYEQYF
TGTGCCAGCAGAGATAGGGACTACTACGAGCAGTACTTC
>TRBJ2-1|-|TRBV5-1|-
CASSPPLGGNEQFF
TGCGCCAGCAGCCCCCCTCTCGGGGGCAATGAGCAGTTCTTC
>TRBJ2-1|-|TRBV5-1|-
CASSLPRSYNEQFF
TGCGCCAGCAGCTTGCCTAGGTCCTACAATGAGCAGTTCTTC
>TRBJ2-5|TRBD1|TRBV7-2|-
CASSPDRGRGTQYF
TGTGCCAGCAGCCCCGACAGGGGGCGAGGGACCCAGTACTTC
>TRBJ2-7|-|TRBV7-2|-
CASSLEGRAAYEQYF
TGTGCCAGCAGCTTAGAGGGACGGGCCGCCTACGAGCAGTACTTC
>TRBJ2-1|TRBD2|TRBV5-4|once
CASSPRLAGGRNEQFF
TGTGCCAGCAGCCCCAGACTAGCGGGAGGGCGCAATGAGCAGTTCTTC
>TRBJ2-1|TRBD1|TRBV18|-
CASSSGQGFGNEQFF
TGTGCCAGCTCATCGGGACAGGGGTTCGGCAATGAGCAGTTCTTC
>TRBJ2-7|TRBD2|TRBV5-1|-
CASSLAGGGSWFSYEQYF
TGCGCCAGCAGCTTGGCCGGCGGGGGGTCCTGGTTTTCCTACGAGCAGTACTTC
>TRBJ1-1|-|TRBV2|-
CASTYLGGATEAFF
TGTGCCAGCACCTATTTGGGAGGGGCCACTGAAGCTTTCTTT
>TRBJ2-1|TRBD2|TRBV7-7|-
CASSSSGAGGDEQFF
TGTGCCAGCAGCTCCTCCGGAGCGGGAGGCGATGAGCAGTTCTTC
>TRBJ2-7|-|TRBV29-1|-
CSGKDGSYEQYF
TGCAGCGGAAAGGACGGCTCCTACGAGCAGTACTTC
>TRBJ2-5|TRBD1|TRBV19|-
CASSGTVEETQYF
TGTGCCAGTAGTGGGACAGTCGAAGAGACCCAGTACTTC
>TRBJ2-1|-|TRBV4-1|-
CASSQVPSGGGSYNEQFF
TGCGCCAGCAGCCAAGTCCCTTCGGGCGGAGGGTCCTACAATGAGCAGTTCTTC
>TRBJ1-5|-|TRBV7-2|-
CASSFGRSQPQHF
TGTGCCAGCAGCTTTGGCCGAAGTCAGCCCCAGCATTTT
>TRBJ1-2|-|TRBV19|-
CASILRAPAEFGYTF
TGTGCCAGCATTCTCAGGGCCCCTGCGGAGTTTGGCTACACCTTC
>TRBJ2-5|-|TRBV5-1|-
CASTVGVGETQYF
TGCGCCAGCACGGTGGGAGTTGGGGAGACCCAGTACTTC